These 11 T cell receptor beta chains were all obtained from the same sample, sequenced in a study of cytomegalovirus exposure and HLA in healthy donors. Use of 60 Vbeta and 13 Jbeta primers characterized the PCR. Produced via immunoSEQ multiplex PCR; TCRdb's table is partial and in-frame only. The table has about 110,000 clones, approximately 84% seen once. Material: PBMCs. These receptors were taken from a young man in good health and CMV-seronegative.

This chain joins TRBV13 and TRBJ2-7, with 11 nucleotides matching TRBD1. CDR1 is PRHDT, CDR2 FYEKMQ, per germline (reference sequence). After removal of 4 bases from V and 12 bases from J, the junction contained 5 bases not matched to a gene. The CDR3 length is 12 residues. CDR3 sequence reads: CASSSLGQGVYF. The CDR3 region has the DNA TGTGCCAGCAGCTCCCTGGGACAGGGGGTGTACTTC.

The chain has TRBV27 and TRBJ1-6; D is perhaps TRBD1 (5 bases). Germline V CDR1 and CDR2: MNHEY, SMNVEV (reference sequence). Trimming removed 5 bases at V and 7 bases at J, with 9 bases between. This CDR3 has 13 amino acids. The CDR3, as DNA: TGTGCCAGCAGTCCGCGGACAAATTCACCCCTCCACTTT. This sequence encodes CASSPRTNSPLHF.

This clone has more than one count but fewer than ten. The chain is built from TRBV10-2 and TRBJ2-7, with 7 bases aligning to TRBD2. The V gene end was trimmed by 6 bases and the J gene end by 5 bases; junction bases not matched to a gene: 16. Germline assignment: CDR1 WSHSY and CDR2 SAAADI. The CDR3 covers 16 residues. CDR3 bases: TGCGCCAGCAGCGCTAGATCCCGGACTAGTGGGCACGAGCAGTACTTC. This codes for CASSARSRTSGHEQYF.

This clone was seen just once. V and J are TRBV5-1 and TRBJ2-3; TRBD1 matches 10 bases. CDR1 and CDR2 (germline): SGHRS, YFSETQ. The length of the CDR3 is 14 residues. The J segment lost 1 base and the V segment lost 5 bases, leaving 1 base of the junction unmatched. The CDR3 here is CASSGTGGTDTQYF. CDR3 nucleotide sequence: TGCGCCAGCAGTGGGACAGGGGGCACAGATACGCAGTATTTT.

V gene TRBV10-3 combines with J gene TRBJ1-5; D unresolved. Germline lookup yields CDR1 ENHRY and CDR2 SYGVKD. The CDR3 spans 15 residues. Trimming shortened V by 4 bases and J by 2 bases, and 12 bases separated the two germline ends. In nucleotides, the CDR3 is TGTGCCATCAGTGCGGACCACGGGGGCAATCAGCCCCAGCATTTT. Translated, it gives CAISADHGGNQPQHF.

The chain joins TRBV5-4 to TRBJ1-6, with D perhaps matching TRBD1 (5 bases). The CDR3 contains 14 residues. V lost 3 bases, J lost 5 bases, and 9 bases lay in between. Per germline, CDR1 SGHNT and CDR2 YYREEE (reference sequence). CDR3 in amino acids: CASSWGGDNSPLHF. The DNA for the CDR3 is TGTGCCAGCAGCTGGGGCGGAGATAATTCACCCCTCCACTTT.

V and J are TRBV19 and TRBJ1-5, with 8 bases identical to TRBD1. The CDR3 consists of 15 residues. V lost 5 bases, J lost 6 bases, and 9 bases stayed unmatched. Germline CDR1 LNHDA, CDR2 SQIVND (reference sequence). The CDR3 DNA is TGTGCCAGTAGTTGGGGGCAGGGGGCTGTTCAGCCCCAGCATTTT. Translated, it gives CASSWGQGAVQPQHF. The variable domain in full, completed from reference TRBV19 and TRBJ1-5, reads DGGITQSPKYLFRKEGQNVTLSCEQNLNHDAMYWYRQDPGQGLRLIYYSQIVNDFQKGDIAEGYSVSREKKESFPLTVTSAQKNPTAFYLCASSWGQGAVQPQHFGDGTRLSIL.

The V gene is TRBV7-2, the J gene TRBJ2-5, with D hard to call. Trimming cost V 0 bases and J 5 bases, with 10 bases left between them. This CDR3 has 14 residues. Germline values: CDR1 SGHTA, CDR2 FQGNSA. CDR3 in DNA: TGTGCCAGCAGCTTAGCGCGTGGTGTTGAGACCCAGTACTTC. Its protein is CASSLARGVETQYF.

CDR3 amino acids: CASSYGTGTYEQYF. The CDR3 coding sequence is TGTGCCAGTAGTTACGGGACAGGGACCTACGAGCAGTACTTC. The J gene is TRBJ2-7, the V gene TRBV19; 9 bases line up with TRBD1. Germline V gene data show CDR1 as LNHDA and CDR2 as SQIVND (reference sequence). V trimming: 5 bases; J trimming: 2 bases; junction bases outside the gene matches: 4. CDR3 length: 14 amino acids.

The rearrangement uses TRBV19 and TRBJ2-7; 7 bases are shared with TRBD2. V gave up 5 bases and J gave up 6 bases; unmatched junction bases: 7. Germline V lookup: CDR1 LNHDA, CDR2 SQIVND (reference sequence). The CDR3 spans 13 residues. The CDR3: CASSPGLVSEQYF. Written as DNA, the CDR3 is TGTGCCAGTAGTCCCGGACTAGTTTCCGAGCAGTACTTC.

The chain links TRBV19 to TRBJ1-1; no reliable D call. Per germline, CDR1 LNHDA and CDR2 SQIVND (reference sequence). This CDR3 contains 13 residues. Trimming took 3 bases from V and 5 from J, leaving 10 bases between them. This chain's CDR3 is CASSMKGGTEAFF. The CDR3 DNA reads as TGTGCCAGTAGTATGAAAGGAGGAACTGAAGCTTTCTTT.